A selection of T cell receptor beta chains follows, all from one sample in a study of vaccination and CD4 T cells after COVID-19. TCRdb recomputed calls from the PCR reads with MiXCR, one row per CDR3 protein. This table holds 15,000 to 20,000 distinct CDR3 sequences, about 40% found once. Antigens of these TCRs are unknown. The sequenced sample was CD4+ T cells from blood, cultured in vitro. The source is a human donor who had recovered from COVID-19. Both conserved end residues are part of each CDR3. The D gene is left open where the match is weak. The listing skips clone size in some rows; elsewhere it reads once, few, many or a size class.

V,D,size,J,CDR3,DNA
TRBV12-3/TRBV12-4,-,few,TRBJ1-1,CASSRAENTEAFF,TGTGCCAGCAGTCGAGCAGAGAACACTGAAGCTTTCTTT
TRBV6-2/TRBV6-3,TRBD2,-,TRBJ2-3,CASAGLAVTDTQYF,TGTGCCAGCGCCGGACTAGCGGTTACAGATACGCAGTATTTT
TRBV9,-,once,TRBJ1-2,CASSADSYGYTF,TGTGCCAGCAGCGCGGACAGCTATGGCTACACCTTC
TRBV6-1,TRBD2,few,TRBJ2-4,CASSLQAGYYNIQYF,TGTGCCAGCAGTCTCCAAGCGGGGTACTACAACATTCAGTACTTC
TRBV12-3/TRBV12-4,TRBD2,few,TRBJ2-1,CASLAGAYNEQFF,TGTGCCAGCCTAGCGGGGGCGTACAATGAGCAGTTCTTC
TRBV28,TRBD1,few,TRBJ2-2,CASRQPGQGGGELFF,TGTGCCAGCAGACAGCCGGGACAGGGCGGCGGGGAGCTGTTTTTT
TRBV6-5,TRBD2,few,TRBJ2-3,CASSYSSGLAGGTDTQYF,TGTGCCAGCAGTTACTCCTCCGGACTAGCGGGGGGCACAGATACGCAGTATTTT
TRBV3-1,-,-,TRBJ2-7,CASSQGTAYEQYF,TGTGCCAGCAGCCAAGGGACAGCTTACGAGCAGTACTTC
TRBV6-5,TRBD1,few,TRBJ2-7,CASSYSDPDRRYEQYF,TGTGCCAGCAGTTACTCCGACCCGGACAGGCGGTACGAGCAGTACTTC
TRBV28,TRBD1,-,TRBJ1-6,CASRLRTGGAGPPLHF,TGTGCCAGCAGGCTACGGACAGGGGGCGCCGGTCCACCCCTCCACTTT
TRBV6-1,-,-,TRBJ2-7,CASSEAPGARYEQYF,TGTGCCAGCAGTGAAGCGCCAGGGGCTAGATACGAGCAGTACTTC
TRBV28,TRBD2,-,TRBJ2-3,CASSQAGVNSADTQYF,TGTGCCAGCAGCCAAGCGGGAGTTAATTCTGCAGATACGCAGTATTTT
TRBV11-3,TRBD2,-,TRBJ2-5,CASSPGTSGRGETQYF,TGTGCCAGCAGCCCTGGGACTAGCGGGAGAGGAGAGACCCAGTACTTC
TRBV7-2,TRBD1,few,TRBJ1-2,CASSFTGTGLWYGYTF,TGTGCCAGCAGCTTCACCGGGACAGGGCTTTGGTATGGCTACACCTTC